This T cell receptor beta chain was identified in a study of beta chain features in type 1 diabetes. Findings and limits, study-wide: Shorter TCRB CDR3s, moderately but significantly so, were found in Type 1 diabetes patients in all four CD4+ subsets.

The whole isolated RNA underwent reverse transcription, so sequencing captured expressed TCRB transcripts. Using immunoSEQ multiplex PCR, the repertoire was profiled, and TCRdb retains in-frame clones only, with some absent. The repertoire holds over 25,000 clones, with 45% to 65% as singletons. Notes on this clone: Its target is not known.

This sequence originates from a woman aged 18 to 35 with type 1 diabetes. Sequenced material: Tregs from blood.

The DNA for the CDR3 is TGTGCCAGCAGCCCGGGACAGGGAGTCCAAGAGACCCAGTACTTC. It yields the protein CASSPGQGVQETQYF. V gene TRBV7-9 combines with J gene TRBJ2-5; TRBD1 aligns across 9 bases. The CDR3 has 15 residues. With 5 bases clipped from V and 1 base from J, the junction kept 5 bases outside the gene matches. CDR1 is SEHNR and CDR2 is FQNEAQ in the germline V gene (reference sequence).